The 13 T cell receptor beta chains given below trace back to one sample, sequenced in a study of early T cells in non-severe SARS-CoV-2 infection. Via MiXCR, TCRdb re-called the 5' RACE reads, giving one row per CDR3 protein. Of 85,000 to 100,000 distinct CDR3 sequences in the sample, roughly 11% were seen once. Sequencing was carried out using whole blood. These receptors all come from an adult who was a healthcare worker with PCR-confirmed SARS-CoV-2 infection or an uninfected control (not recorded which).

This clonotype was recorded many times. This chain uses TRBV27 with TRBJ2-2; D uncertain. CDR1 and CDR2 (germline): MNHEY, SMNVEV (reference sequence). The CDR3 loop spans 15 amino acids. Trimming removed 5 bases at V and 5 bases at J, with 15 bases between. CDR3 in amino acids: CASSPPPRFTGELFF. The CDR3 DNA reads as TGTGCCAGCAGTCCGCCCCCCAGGTTTACCGGGGAGCTGTTTTTT.

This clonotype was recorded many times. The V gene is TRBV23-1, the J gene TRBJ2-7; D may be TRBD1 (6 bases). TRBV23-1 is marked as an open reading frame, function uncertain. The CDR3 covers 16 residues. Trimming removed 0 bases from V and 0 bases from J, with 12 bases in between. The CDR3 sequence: CASSQSRRDNSYEQYF. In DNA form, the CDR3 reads TGCGCCAGCAGTCAATCCCGCCGGGACAACTCCTACGAGCAGTACTTC.

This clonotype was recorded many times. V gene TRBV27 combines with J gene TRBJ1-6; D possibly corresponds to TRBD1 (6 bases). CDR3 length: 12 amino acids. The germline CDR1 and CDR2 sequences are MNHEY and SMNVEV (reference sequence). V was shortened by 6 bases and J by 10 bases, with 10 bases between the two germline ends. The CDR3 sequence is CASRIQGSPLHF. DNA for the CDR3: TGTGCCAGCAGGATACAGGGCTCACCCCTCCACTTT.

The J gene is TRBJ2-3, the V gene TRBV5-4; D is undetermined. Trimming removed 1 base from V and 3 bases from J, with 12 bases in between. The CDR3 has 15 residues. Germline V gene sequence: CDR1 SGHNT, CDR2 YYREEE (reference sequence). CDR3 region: CASSLRAGATDTQYF. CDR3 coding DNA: TGTGCCAGCAGCTTGAGGGCAGGTGCGACAGATACGCAGTATTTT.

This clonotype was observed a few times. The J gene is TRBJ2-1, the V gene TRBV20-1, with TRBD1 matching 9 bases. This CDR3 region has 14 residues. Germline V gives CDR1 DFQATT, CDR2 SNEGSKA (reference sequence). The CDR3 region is CSLKQGASYNEQFF. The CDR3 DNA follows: TGCAGCCTGAAACAGGGGGCGTCCTACAATGAGCAGTTCTTC.

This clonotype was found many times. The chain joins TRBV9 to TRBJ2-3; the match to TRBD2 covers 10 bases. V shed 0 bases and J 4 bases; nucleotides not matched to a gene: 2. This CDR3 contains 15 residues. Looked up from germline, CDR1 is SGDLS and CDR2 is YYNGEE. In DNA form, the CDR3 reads TGTGCCAGCAGCGTAGCTAGCGGGAGCGCAGATACGCAGTATTTT. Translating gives CASSVASGSADTQYF.

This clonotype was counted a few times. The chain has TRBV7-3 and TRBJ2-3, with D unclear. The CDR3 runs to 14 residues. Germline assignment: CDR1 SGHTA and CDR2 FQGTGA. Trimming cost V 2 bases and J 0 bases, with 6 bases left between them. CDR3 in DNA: TGTGCCAGCAGCTTAGAGCCTAGCACAGATACGCAGTATTTT. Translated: CASSLEPSTDTQYF.

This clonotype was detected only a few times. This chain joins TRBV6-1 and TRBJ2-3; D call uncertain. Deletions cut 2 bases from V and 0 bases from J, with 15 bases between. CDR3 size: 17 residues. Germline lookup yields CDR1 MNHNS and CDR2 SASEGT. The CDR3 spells CASSEKLLLASTDTQYF. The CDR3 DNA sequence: TGTGCCAGCAGTGAAAAGCTGTTGTTGGCTAGCACAGATACGCAGTATTTT.

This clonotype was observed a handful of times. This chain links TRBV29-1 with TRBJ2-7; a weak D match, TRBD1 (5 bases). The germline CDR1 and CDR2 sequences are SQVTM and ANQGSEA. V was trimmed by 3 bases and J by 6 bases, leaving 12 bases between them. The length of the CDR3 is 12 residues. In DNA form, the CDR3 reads TGCAGCGTTGAGGGGCAGGGAAGCGAGCAGTACTTC. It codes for CSVEGQGSEQYF.

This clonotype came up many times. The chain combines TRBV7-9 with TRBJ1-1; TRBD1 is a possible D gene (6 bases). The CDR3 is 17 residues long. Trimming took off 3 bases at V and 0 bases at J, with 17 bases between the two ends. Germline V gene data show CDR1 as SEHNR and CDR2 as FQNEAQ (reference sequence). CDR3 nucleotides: TGTGCCAGCAGCTTGGATTACAGGGTCCTCATGAACACTGAAGCTTTCTTT. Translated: CASSLDYRVLMNTEAFF.

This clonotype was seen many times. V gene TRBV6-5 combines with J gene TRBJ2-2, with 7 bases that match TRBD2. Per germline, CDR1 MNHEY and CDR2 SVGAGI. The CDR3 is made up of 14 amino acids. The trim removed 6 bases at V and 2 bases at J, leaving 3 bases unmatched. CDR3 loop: CASRGGSNTGELFF. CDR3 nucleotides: TGTGCCAGCAGGGGGGGGTCAAACACCGGGGAGCTGTTTTTT.

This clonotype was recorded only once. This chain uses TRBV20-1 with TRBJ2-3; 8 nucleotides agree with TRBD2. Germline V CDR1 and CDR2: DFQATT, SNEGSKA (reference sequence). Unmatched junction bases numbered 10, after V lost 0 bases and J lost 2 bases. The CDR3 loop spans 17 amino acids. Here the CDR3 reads CSARDLGGGSATDTQYF. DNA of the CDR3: TGCAGTGCTAGAGATCTCGGGGGGGGCTCTGCCACAGATACGCAGTATTTT.

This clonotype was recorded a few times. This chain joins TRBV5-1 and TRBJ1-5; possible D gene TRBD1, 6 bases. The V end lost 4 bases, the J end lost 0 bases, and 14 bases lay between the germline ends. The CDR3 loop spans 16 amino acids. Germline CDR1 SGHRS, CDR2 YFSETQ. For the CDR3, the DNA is TGCGCCAGCAGCCCGGGACACGAGATTAGCAATCAGCCCCAGCATTTT. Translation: CASSPGHEISNQPQHF.